This TCR beta chain originates from a study of shared clonotypes between healthy human individuals. Overall study: A donor's plate count was three for CD4 naive and three for CD4 memory; CD8 naive had two and CD8 memory one.

Only CD45RO-negative cells positively selected for CCR7 counted as naive CD8 cells, so terminally differentiated effector memory CD45RA+ cells were excluded. This clone was seen a single time. Some clones are missing from TCRdb's copy, which holds only in-frame ones; the method was immunoSEQ multiplex PCR. The sample includes around 700,000 clones, approximately 90% seen only once; the top ten take nearly 25%. The CDR3 runs 15 residues. CDR1 and CDR2 (germline): MDHEN, SYDVKM. Trimming took 5 bases from V and 6 from J; bases not matched to a gene: 12. This clonotype was obtained from a man aged 25-45 years in good health. V is TRBV28 and J is TRBJ2-7; 8 bases line up with TRBD2. Sequencing was carried out using naive CD8+ T cells sorted from blood. The CDR3 is CASSPRAGAAGEQYF. CDR3 DNA sequence: TGTGCCAGCAGTCCCAGAGCGGGAGCGGCGGGCGAGCAGTACTTC.